This TCR beta chain is drawn from a study of blood T cell repertoires in COVID-19. On the study more broadly: There were acute and convalescent COVID-19 samples, and they came from the United States, Italy and Spain. In each case, the material was cDNA or gDNA derived from T cells, B-cell-depleted T cells, or PBMCs.

As handled by the study authors: Amplification of reference gene primers was used by the study to estimate nucleated cell counts. Repertoires were generated with immunoSEQ multiplex PCR, while TCRdb's copy carries only in-frame clones and drops some. That table gives V, J and clone size, and the DNA gave D and trimming. The sample yields about 220,000 clones, approximately 84% seen once. CDR3 length: 14 amino acids. The germline V gene has CDR1 SGHRS and CDR2 YFSETQ. The V gene end was trimmed by 5 bases and the J gene end by 5 bases; junction bases not matched to a gene: 7. In this sample, this clone turned up a few times.

The TCR originated in a woman in her 30s who had recovered from COVID-19. This chain connects TRBV5-1 to TRBJ2-5; 9 bases match TRBD1. Sample: peripheral blood. CDR3 in DNA: TGCGCCAGCAGTCAACAGGGGGCGCACGAGACCCAGTACTTC. Residues: CASSQQGAHETQYF.